This T cell receptor beta chain is from a study of T cell responses to AZD1222 COVID-19 vaccine. Study context: Recipients boosted at about 4 weeks or about 12 weeks are pooled. Points from the study as a whole: Vaccine-associated CD4 TCRs ranged over spike, dominating at 160-218 and 743-854. Spike-specific TCR breadth and depth rose after two AZD1222 doses. There were repertoire samples only from the period after the peak T cell response.

Repertoires were generated with immunoSEQ multiplex PCR, while TCRdb's copy carries only in-frame clones and drops some. The data show 100,000 to 150,000 clones, with around 90% seen just once and under 1.5% held by the top ten. To note about this clone: The target antigen is unknown.

CDR1 PRHDT and CDR2 FYEKMQ come from the germline V gene (reference sequence). V shed 5 bases and J 3 bases; nucleotides not matched to a gene: 10. The CDR3 contains 15 residues. This TCR came from an adult in good health. Sample: peripheral blood, taken on day 0 of AZD1222 vaccination. The chain uses TRBV13 and TRBJ2-7, with TRBD1 matching over 7 bases. CDR3 region: CASSPTGLRGYEQYF. Here the CDR3 DNA reads TGTGCCAGCAGCCCGACAGGGCTCAGGGGCTACGAGCAGTACTTC.